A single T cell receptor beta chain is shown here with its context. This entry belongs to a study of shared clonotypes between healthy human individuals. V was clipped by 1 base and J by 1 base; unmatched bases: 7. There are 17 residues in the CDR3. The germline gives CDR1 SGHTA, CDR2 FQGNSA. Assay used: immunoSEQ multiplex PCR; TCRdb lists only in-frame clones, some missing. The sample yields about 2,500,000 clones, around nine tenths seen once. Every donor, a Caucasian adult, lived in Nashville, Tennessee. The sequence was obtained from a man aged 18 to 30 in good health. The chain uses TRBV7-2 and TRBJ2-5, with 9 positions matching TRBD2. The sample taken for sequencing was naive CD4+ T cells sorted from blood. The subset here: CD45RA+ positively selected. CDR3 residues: CASSLGLAGKGQETQYF. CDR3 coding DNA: TGTGCCAGCAGCTTAGGGCTAGCGGGGAAGGGCCAAGAGACCCAGTACTTC.